These 17 T cell receptor beta chains share one sample of origin, sequenced in a study of T cell repertoires in cytomegalovirus infection. TCRdb recomputed calls from the reads with MiXCR, one row per CDR3 protein. Of some 800,000 distinct CDR3 sequences listed, about 27% are singletons. No antigen is known for these receptors. The sample in question was cultured CD8+ T cells from PBMCs, obtained from culture after CMV antigen stimulation. Receptor source: a human donor in good health (CMV status not recorded). Some clones in this sample may be carry-over from other donors' samples.

This clonotype was seen many times. V gene TRBV7-8 combines with J gene TRBJ2-7, with TRBD2 matching 7 bases. CDR3 length: 15 amino acids. In germline, CDR1 is SGHVS, CDR2 FQNEAQ. V shed 5 bases and J 0 bases; nucleotides not matched to a gene: 7. This chain's CDR3 is CASSLRASGSYEQYF. CDR3 DNA sequence: TGTGCCAGCAGCCTCCGGGCTAGCGGCTCCTACGAGCAGTACTTC.

The chain joins TRBV27 to TRBJ2-1; D is undetermined. V gave up 2 bases and J gave up 4 bases, with 12 bases separating them. Germline loops: CDR1 MNHEY, CDR2 SMNVEV (reference sequence). The CDR3 has 15 residues. CDR3 in amino acids: CASSLGPSEYNEQFF. CDR3 in DNA: TGTGCCAGCAGTTTAGGTCCTTCTGAATACAATGAGCAGTTCTTC.

This chain links TRBV28 with TRBJ2-5; D is perhaps TRBD1 (6 bases). The germline V and J ends were trimmed by 6 bases and 5 bases, with 13 bases remaining between them. The germline V gene has CDR1 MDHEN and CDR2 SYDVKM. The CDR3 is 13 residues long. The chain's CDR3 is CASSYTGLETQYF. Here the CDR3 DNA reads TGTGCCAGCAGCTATACAGGGTTGGAGACCCAGTACTTC. The full variable domain, its missing parts supplied by reference TRBV28 and TRBJ2-5, is DVKVTQSSRYLVKRTGEKVFLECVQDMDHENMFWYRQDPGLGLRLIYFSYDVKMKEKGDIPEGYSVSREKKERFSLILESASTNQTSMYLCASSYTGLETQYFGPGTRLLVL.

This clonotype was observed a handful of times. The V and J genes are TRBV12-5 and TRBJ1-2; D is ambiguous. The V end was cut by 0 bases, the J end by 1 base, with 21 bases between. The CDR3 totals 19 residues. The V gene's germline CDR1 is LGHNT and CDR2 FRNRAP. CDR3 DNA: TGTGCTAGTGGTTTGGTAGTGGAGAGACACTCCCCTCTTAACTATGGCTACACCTTC. Protein product: CASGLVVERHSPLNYGYTF.

The V and J genes are TRBV2 and TRBJ2-1; 10 bases line up with TRBD1. From germline, CDR1 is SNHLY and CDR2 FYNNEI. With V trimmed by 5 bases and J by 0 bases, 1 base remained unmatched. The CDR3 is 15 amino acids. The CDR3 loop reads CASSWTGGSYNEQFF. As DNA, the CDR3 is TGTGCCAGCAGTTGGACAGGGGGCTCCTACAATGAGCAGTTCTTC.

The V and J genes are TRBV6-8 and TRBJ2-5, with TRBD2 identical over 13 bases. The CDR3 has 15 residues. From germline, CDR1 is MNHGY and CDR2 SAAAGT. V lost 4 bases and J lost 3; bases outside the gene matches: 2. CDR3 in amino acids: CASSFGLAGEETQYF. CDR3 bases: TGTGCCAGCAGTTTCGGACTAGCGGGGGAAGAGACCCAGTACTTC.

Only a few counts were recorded for this clonotype. This chain joins TRBV12-3 or TRBV12-4 and TRBJ2-1; D is uncertain. Trimming left V 1 base short and J 6 bases short, with 7 bases between. The CDR3 extends over 13 amino acids. As DNA, the CDR3 is TGTGCCAGCAGTTTAGGCTACTCCAATGAGCAGTTCTTC. It codes for CASSLGYSNEQFF.

This clonotype appeared a few times. The gene calls are TRBV12-5 and TRBJ2-2; 7 bases match TRBD1. Germline CDR1 reads LGHNT; CDR2 reads FRNRAP. The V segment lost 0 bases and the J segment 3 bases; nucleotides outside the gene matches: 13. CDR3 length: 19 amino acids. The chain's CDR3 is CASGLVQELHRGYTGELFF. In nucleotides, the CDR3 is TGTGCTAGTGGTTTGGTCCAAGAGCTCCACAGGGGATACACCGGGGAGCTGTTTTTT.

The chain has TRBV9 and TRBJ1-3; D gene ambiguous. Germline assignment: CDR1 SGDLS and CDR2 YYNGEE. The V and J ends lost 0 bases and 0 bases respectively, with 4 bases between them. The CDR3 is made up of 14 amino acids. The CDR3 DNA sequence: TGTGCCAGCAGCGTAGGAAACTCTGGAAACACCATATATTTT. It translates to CASSVGNSGNTIYF. Full variable domain (missing parts from reference TRBV9 and TRBJ1-3): DSGVTQTPKHLITATGQRVTLRCSPRSGDLSVYWYQQSLDQGLQFLIQYYNGEERAKGNILERFSAQQFPDLHSELNLSSLELGDSALYFCASSVGNSGNTIYFGEGSWLTVV.

This clonotype was detected many times. This chain links TRBV7-8 with TRBJ2-7; 7 positions agree with TRBD1. From germline, CDR1 is SGHVS and CDR2 FQNEAQ. V lost 5 bases and J lost 2; bases outside the gene matches: 12. The CDR3 is made up of 16 amino acids. For the CDR3, the DNA is TGTGCCAGCAGCCGACGGACAGGCCCAGCGCCCTACGAGCAGTACGTC. Encoded protein: CASSRRTGPAPYEQYV.

In this sample, this clonotype turned up many times. The V call is TRBV7-6, the J call TRBJ2-7; 9 bases match TRBD1. The V segment lost 2 bases and the J segment 1 base; nucleotides outside the gene matches: 6. Germline CDR1 and CDR2: SGHVS and FNYEAQ. This CDR3 contains 16 residues. The CDR3 sequence: CASSLRTGEGSYEQYF. CDR3 nucleotides: TGTGCCAGCAGCTTAAGGACAGGGGAGGGGTCCTACGAGCAGTACTTC.

This clonotype was recorded a few times. The chain recombines TRBV6-1 with TRBJ2-7; the D gene could be TRBD1 or TRBD2 (6 bases each). The V and J ends lost 1 base and 3 bases respectively, with 16 bases between them. The CDR3 sequence is 16 residues long. The germline V gene encodes CDR1 MNHNS and CDR2 SASEGT. DNA for the CDR3: TGTGCCAGCAGTGAAGGGGCAGGGGAGGTTCACTACGAGCAGTACTTC. Protein sequence: CASSEGAGEVHYEQYF.

About this clonotype: Sequence at one end of the junction differs from germline and may be a read error. CDR3: CASSLWESAEETHHF. For the CDR3, the DNA is TGTGCCAGCAGCTTATGGGAATCAGCGGAAGAAACTCATCATTTT. The V call is TRBV7-9, the J call TRBJ2-3; a possible D gene is TRBD2 (5 bases). CDR1 is SEHNR, CDR2 FQNEAQ, per germline (reference sequence). This CDR3 comprises 15 residues.

This clonotype was detected a few times. The chain has TRBV12-5 and TRBJ1-4, with D possibly being TRBD1 (5 bases). The length of the CDR3 is 15 residues. The V gene's germline CDR1 is LGHNT and CDR2 FRNRAP. Trimming shortened V by 1 base and J by 8 bases, and 14 bases separated the two germline ends. The CDR3 DNA follows: TGTGCTAGTGGTTTGGGCGCCCAGGGAGGCGAAAAACTGTTTTTT. Protein product: CASGLGAQGGEKLFF.

This clonotype was observed a few times. The CDR3 loop reads CASSAAEGVTYNEQFF. CDR3 nucleotides: TGCGCCAGCAGCGCGGCGGAGGGGGTCACCTACAATGAGCAGTTCTTC. This rearrangement joins TRBV4-3 to TRBJ2-1; the D call may be TRBD1 or TRBD2 (6 bases each). This CDR3 has 16 amino acids. Germline V gives CDR1 LGHNA, CDR2 YSLEER. Deletions cut 5 bases from V and 2 bases from J, with 16 bases between.

This chain connects TRBV27 to TRBJ2-1; D is uncertain. The V and J ends lost 5 bases and 9 bases respectively, with 14 bases between them. From germline, CDR1 is MNHEY and CDR2 SMNVEV (reference sequence). This CDR3 spans 13 amino acids. CDR3 coding DNA: TGTGCCAGCAGTAGTTCCTTTGCTAGTGAGCAGTTCTTC. Its translation: CASSSSFASEQFF.

V usage is TRBV12-3 or TRBV12-4 and J usage is TRBJ2-7, with D tentatively TRBD2 (5 bases). The CDR3 is made up of 14 amino acids. Trimming removed 3 bases from V and 1 base from J, with 10 bases in between. Here the CDR3 reads CASSLEEPSYEQYF. CDR3 sequence (DNA): TGTGCCAGCAGTTTGGAGGAGCCATCCTACGAGCAGTACTTC.